Listed here are 29 T cell receptor beta chains from one sample, sequenced in a study of T cell responses to AZD1222 COVID-19 vaccine. This table comes from immunoSEQ multiplex PCR, and its TCRdb copy is limited to in-frame clones, with some not included. Altogether 90,000 to 110,000 clones are present, 82% being singletons, with the ten largest covering 5%. Here the sequenced sample was peripheral blood, taken on day 0 of AZD1222 vaccination. The receptor set was obtained from an adult in good health.

The sample holds a few counts of this clone. The gene calls are TRBV30 and TRBJ1-5; D call uncertain. V was pared by 1 base and J by 4 bases, with 8 bases between. The germline CDR1 and CDR2 sequences are GTSNPN and SVGIG (reference sequence). The length of the CDR3 is 13 residues. The chain's CDR3 is CAWSGDTNQPQHF. The CDR3 nucleotides read TGTGCCTGGAGTGGGGATACAAATCAGCCCCAGCATTTT.

This chain uses TRBV5-1 with TRBJ2-3, with TRBD2 identical over 13 bases. Losses at the gene ends were 4 bases for V and 2 bases for J; bases not matched to a gene: 4. Germline loops: CDR1 SGHRS, CDR2 YFSETQ. CDR3 length: 16 amino acids. CDR3 loop: CASSPGTSGVTDTQYF. CDR3 sequence (DNA): TGCGCCAGCAGCCCCGGGACTAGCGGGGTCACAGATACGCAGTATTTT.

The V and J genes are TRBV12-3 or TRBV12-4 and TRBJ1-1; no clear D. The CDR3 is 11 residues long. The ends were cut back, 3 bases at V and 10 bases at J, with 9 bases in the middle. CDR3 bases: TGTGCCAGCAGTTTCAGGCAGCTAGCTTTCTTT. This codes for CASSFRQLAFF.

The chain recombines TRBV2 with TRBJ1-4; D unresolved. V lost 9 bases to trimming and J lost 4 bases, with 12 bases between them. Germline loops: CDR1 SNHLY, CDR2 FYNNEI. CDR3 size: 13 residues. The CDR3 region is CASCRDVNEKLFF. CDR3 sequence (DNA): TGTGCCAGTTGTCGGGATGTTAATGAAAAACTGTTTTTT.

J is TRBJ1-2 and V is TRBV2, with a tentative D call TRBD1 (5 bases). The germline V gene encodes CDR1 SNHLY and CDR2 FYNNEI. The CDR3 totals 14 residues. The ends were cut back, 4 bases at V and 8 bases at J, with 17 bases in the middle. The CDR3 coding sequence is TGTGCCAGCAGTGTCCAGGGAGTAGTTAAAGGCTACACCTTC. It is translated as CASSVQGVVKGYTF.

V is TRBV9 and J is TRBJ1-2; D uncertain. Trimming shortened V by 4 bases and J by 9 bases, and 16 bases separated the two germline ends. The germline gives CDR1 SGDLS, CDR2 YYNGEE. The CDR3 totals 13 residues. CDR3 sequence reads: CASSPDQILSYTF. CDR3 DNA: TGTGCCAGCAGCCCGGACCAGATCTTGAGCTACACCTTC.

The chain recombines TRBV11-1 with TRBJ1-1; no firm D call. Germline V CDR1 and CDR2: SGHAT, FQDESV (reference sequence). This CDR3 contains 13 residues. V was trimmed by 6 bases and J by 4 bases, leaving 12 bases between them. CDR3 nucleotides: TGTGCCAGCAGAATAGTGGCTGGCACTGAAGCTTTCTTT. Encoded protein: CASRIVAGTEAFF.

J is TRBJ2-4 and V is TRBV29-1; no clear D. Germline CDR1 SQVTM, CDR2 ANQGSEA. V lost 3 bases to trimming and J lost 0 bases, with 12 bases between them. This CDR3 spans 15 amino acids. CDR3 sequence reads: CSVELGSLAKNIQYF. DNA for the CDR3: TGCAGCGTTGAGTTGGGCAGCCTAGCCAAAAACATTCAGTACTTC. The whole variable domain, filled in from reference TRBV29-1 and TRBJ2-4, reads SAVISQKPSRDICQRGTSLTIQCQVDSQVTMMFWYRQQPGQSLTLIATANQGSEATYESGFVIDKFPISRPNLTFSTLTVSNMSPEDSSIYLCSVELGSLAKNIQYFGAGTRLSVL.

This clone was observed a single time. The chain joins TRBV21-1 to TRBJ2-7; TRBD2 was called by the table and not checked on the DNA. TRBV21-1 is listed as a pseudogene. The CDR3 loop spans 19 amino acids. The DNA for the CDR3 is TGTGCCAGCAGCAAAGTACCTAGCGGGGGTGACACACCTTCCTACGAGCAGTACTTC. Protein: CASSKVPSGGDTPSYEQYF.

This chain links TRBV6-2 or TRBV6-3 with TRBJ1-5; D remains ambiguous. The V end lost 2 bases, the J end lost 4 bases, and 3 bases lay between the germline ends. The CDR3 contains 12 residues. From germline, CDR1 is MNHEY and CDR2 SVGEGT. The CDR3 DNA sequence: TGTGCCAGCAGTTACCAGAATCAGCCCCAGCATTTT. This codes for CASSYQNQPQHF.

Here the CDR3 reads CASSPPGVYQETQYF. The CDR3 DNA is TGTGCCAGCAGCCCCCCCGGGGTTTACCAAGAGACCCAGTACTTC. The chain is built from TRBV3-1 (or the pseudogene TRBV3-2) and TRBJ2-5, with a possible D match to TRBD2 (5 bases). Germline lookup yields CDR1 LGHDT and CDR2 YNNKEL (reference sequence). The CDR3 extends over 15 amino acids. V lost 4 bases, J lost 0 bases, and 12 bases lay in between.

The chain recombines TRBV4-1 with TRBJ1-2; 10 bases match TRBD1. CDR1 MGHRA and CDR2 YSYEKL come from the germline V gene. The CDR3 has 14 residues. The V and J ends lost 4 bases and 7 bases, in that order; junction bases with no gene match: 6. The CDR3 sequence: CASSLRQGAPGYTF. The DNA of the CDR3 is TGCGCCAGCAGCCTTCGACAGGGGGCGCCTGGCTACACCTTC.

The chain carries TRBV6-2 or TRBV6-3 and TRBJ2-7; possibly TRBD2 for D (6 bases). Between the trimmed V and J ends, which lost 5 bases and 5 bases, there was a span of 19 bases. The CDR3 runs 15 residues. Per the germline V gene, CDR1 is MNHEY and CDR2 is SVGEGT. The DNA of the CDR3 is TGTGCCAGCAGTCGCCCGGGACTGACCCTGCACGAGCAGTACTTC. Translated: CASSRPGLTLHEQYF.

The table lists this clone with a few counts. The chain carries TRBV12-5 and TRBJ2-5, with 9 bases identical to TRBD2. The germline V gene encodes CDR1 LGHNT and CDR2 FRNRAP. CDR3 length equals 16 residues. The V gene end was trimmed by 4 bases and the J gene end by 2 bases; junction bases not matched to a gene: 8. CDR3 residues: CASGSRIAGVQETQYF. CDR3 nucleotide sequence: TGTGCTAGTGGTTCGAGAATAGCGGGGGTACAAGAGACCCAGTACTTC.

The rearrangement uses TRBV5-3 and TRBJ1-2; no clear D. TRBV5-3 is an open reading frame whose function is uncertain. The V end lost 4 bases, the J end lost 6 bases, and 10 bases lay between the germline ends. CDR3 length equals 12 residues. CDR3 amino acids: CARSQPFDGYTF. CDR3 coding DNA: TGTGCCAGAAGCCAACCTTTCGATGGCTACACCTTC.

The CDR3 here is CASSPRYNSGNTIYF. CDR3 bases: TGTGCCAGTAGCCCCCGGTACAACTCTGGAAACACCATATATTTT. The chain couples TRBV19 to TRBJ1-3; D remains ambiguous. The CDR3 has 15 residues. Germline V gene data show CDR1 as LNHDA and CDR2 as SQIVND (reference sequence). The V end was cut by 6 bases, the J end by 0 bases, with 12 bases between.

On this clone itself: This sample includes further DNA sequences coding for the same CDR3. The rearrangement joins TRBV4-3 to TRBJ1-1; D is unresolved. V shed 1 base and J shed 8 bases, with 5 bases lying between them. The germline CDR1 and CDR2 sequences are LGHNA and YSLEER. This CDR3 spans 11 amino acids. The CDR3 here is CASSQGREAFF. For the CDR3, the DNA is TGCGCCAGCAGCCAAGGCCGAGAAGCTTTCTTT.

The CDR3 DNA sequence: TGTGCCAGTAGTACCCGACAGGGTTTACGGAACACTGAAGCTTTCTTT. Translation: CASSTRQGLRNTEAFF. The chain uses TRBV19 and TRBJ1-1, with TRBD1 matching over 7 bases. Trimming took 4 bases from V and 1 from J; bases not matched to a gene: 9. From germline, CDR1 is LNHDA and CDR2 SQIVND (reference sequence). The CDR3 is made up of 16 amino acids. Drawing the rest from reference TRBV19 and TRBJ1-1, the complete variable domain is DGGITQSPKYLFRKEGQNVTLSCEQNLNHDAMYWYRQDPGQGLRLIYYSQIVNDFQKGDIAEGYSVSREKKESFPLTVTSAQKNPTAFYLCASSTRQGLRNTEAFFGQGTRLTVV.

This chain links TRBV19 with TRBJ1-2, with D possibly matching TRBD1 (6 bases). The V end lost 5 bases, the J end lost 8 bases, and 12 bases lay between the germline ends. The CDR3 is 12 amino acids. Germline loops: CDR1 LNHDA, CDR2 SQIVND (reference sequence). The CDR3 spells CASSWTVGGYTF. The DNA of the CDR3 is TGTGCCAGTAGTTGGACAGTGGGAGGCTACACCTTC.

This chain links TRBV4-3 with TRBJ1-4; D is undetermined. V shed 1 base and J shed 12 bases, with 9 bases lying between them. From germline, CDR1 is LGHNA and CDR2 YSLEER. This CDR3 comprises 12 residues. The CDR3 sequence is CASSQVTAELFF. Written as DNA, the CDR3 is TGCGCCAGCAGCCAAGTCACAGCCGAACTGTTTTTT.

The CDR3: CASSQSYRDTEAFF. The CDR3 nucleotides are TGCGCCAGCAGCCAAAGTTATCGGGACACTGAAGCTTTCTTT. The V gene is TRBV4-3, the J gene TRBJ1-1, with D hard to call. The CDR3 is made up of 14 amino acids. CDR1 and CDR2 from the germline V gene are LGHNA and YSLEER. Between the trimmed V and J ends, which lost 2 bases and 3 bases, there was a span of 10 bases.

The J gene is TRBJ1-1, the V gene TRBV11-2; D not resolved. This CDR3 is 16 amino acids long. V was cut by 5 bases and J by 3 bases, with 19 bases left in between. Germline V lookup: CDR1 SGHAT, CDR2 FQNNGV. This CDR3 is CASSPSGRGGDTEAFF. CDR3 nucleotides: TGTGCCAGCAGCCCCTCGGGCCGAGGTGGGGACACTGAAGCTTTCTTT.

V usage is TRBV3-1 (or the pseudogene TRBV3-2) and J usage is TRBJ1-6, with D possibly being TRBD1 (6 bases). V shed 0 bases and J shed 16 bases, with 19 bases lying between them. The germline V gene encodes CDR1 LGHDT and CDR2 YNNKEL (reference sequence). The CDR3 totals 15 residues. The CDR3 here is CASSQEKIGGPPLHF. CDR3 sequence (DNA): TGTGCCAGCAGCCAAGAAAAGATCGGGGGGCCTCCACTCCACTTT.

The sample holds one count of this clone. In DNA form, the CDR3 reads TGTGCCAGCTCCCGGGACAGGGGCTACGAGCAGTACTTC. As protein: CASSRDRGYEQYF. The V gene is TRBV6-4, the J gene TRBJ2-7; TRBD1 aligns across 10 bases. CDR1 MRHNA and CDR2 SNTAGT come from the germline V gene. With 8 bases clipped from V and 3 bases from J, the junction kept 4 bases outside the gene matches. The CDR3 is 13 residues long.

The chain has TRBV18 and TRBJ1-1, with 8 nucleotides matching TRBD1. Looked up from germline, CDR1 is KGHSH and CDR2 is LQKENI. Trimming cost V 3 bases and J 0 bases; bases outside gene matches: 3. The CDR3 has 15 amino acids. CDR3 region: CASSPETGVNTEAFF. The CDR3 DNA reads TGTGCCAGCTCACCCGAGACAGGGGTGAACACTGAAGCTTTCTTT.

The chain joins TRBV5-1 to TRBJ2-3; tentatively, D is TRBD2 (6 bases). This CDR3 has 15 amino acids. V dropped 2 bases and J dropped 3 bases, with 13 bases sitting between them. From germline, CDR1 is SGHRS and CDR2 YFSETQ. Here the CDR3 DNA reads TGCGCCAGCAGCTTTATGACGGGGGAAACAGATACGCAGTATTTT. The encoded protein is CASSFMTGETDTQYF.

This clone came up a few times. The CDR3 coding sequence is TGTGCCAGCTGGAACGTGGGGACTAGCGGGAGAGATACGCAGTATTTT. This gives the protein CASWNVGTSGRDTQYF. The rearrangement uses TRBV27 and TRBJ2-3; 14 bases map to TRBD2. Germline-derived CDR1 and CDR2 are MNHEY and SMNVEV (reference sequence). The CDR3 sequence is 16 residues long. V dropped 8 bases and J dropped 5; count of bases not matched to a gene: 9.

The chain joins TRBV5-1 to TRBJ2-3; D uncertain. CDR1 is SGHRS, CDR2 YFSETQ, per germline. The CDR3 runs to 12 residues. Trimming took 4 bases from V and 2 from J, leaving 5 bases between them. The CDR3 reads CASSLDTDTQYF. In DNA, the CDR3 is TGCGCCAGCAGCCTAGACACAGATACGCAGTATTTT.

This clone came up once. The V gene is TRBV4-2, the J gene TRBJ1-1; D gene uncertain. The germline CDR1 and CDR2 sequences are LGHNA and YNFKEQ. The length of the CDR3 is 13 residues. Trimming took off 1 base at V and 1 base at J, with 4 bases between the two ends. The CDR3 here is CASSQGWNTEAFF. Written as DNA, the CDR3 is TGTGCCAGCAGCCAAGGGTGGAACACTGAAGCTTTCTTT.